This T cell receptor (beta chain) was captured by sequencing in a study of T cell clonotyping in hematopoietic cell transplantation. Here immunoSEQ multiplex PCR was the method, and the copy in TCRdb shows in-frame clones only, minus some. The sample has 25,000 to 35,000 clones, approximately 96% seen once. The germline CDR1 and CDR2 sequences are SNHLY and FYNNEI. The length of the CDR3 is 17 residues. V gave up 3 bases and J gave up 0 bases, with 15 bases separating them. The V gene is TRBV2, the J gene TRBJ1-5; D uncertain. The TCR sequence derives from a man aged 50-60 years in good health. Some clones in this sample may be carry-over from other donors' samples. Sequenced input: peripheral blood mononuclear cells. CDR3 DNA: TGTGCCAGCAGTGACTCCCTAAGGACGTATAGCAATCAGCCCCAGCATTTT. Protein sequence: CASSDSLRTYSNQPQHF.